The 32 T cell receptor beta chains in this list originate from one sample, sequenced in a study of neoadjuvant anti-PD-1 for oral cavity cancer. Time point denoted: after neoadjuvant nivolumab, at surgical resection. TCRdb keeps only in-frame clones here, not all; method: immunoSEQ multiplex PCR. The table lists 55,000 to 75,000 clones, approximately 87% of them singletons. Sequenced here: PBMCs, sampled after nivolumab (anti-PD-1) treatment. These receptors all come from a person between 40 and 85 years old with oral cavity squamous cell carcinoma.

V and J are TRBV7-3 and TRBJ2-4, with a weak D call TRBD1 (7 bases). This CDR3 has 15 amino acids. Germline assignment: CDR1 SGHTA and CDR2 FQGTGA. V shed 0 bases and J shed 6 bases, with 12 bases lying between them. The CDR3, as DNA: TGTGCCAGCAGCTTAACAGGGGGCGGGACAAACATTCAGTACTTC. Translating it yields CASSLTGGGTNIQYF.

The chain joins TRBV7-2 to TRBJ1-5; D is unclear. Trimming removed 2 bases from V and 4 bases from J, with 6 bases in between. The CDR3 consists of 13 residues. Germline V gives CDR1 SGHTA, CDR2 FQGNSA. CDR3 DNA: TGTGCCAGCAGCTTAACGGGGAATCAGCCCCAGCATTTT. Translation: CASSLTGNQPQHF.

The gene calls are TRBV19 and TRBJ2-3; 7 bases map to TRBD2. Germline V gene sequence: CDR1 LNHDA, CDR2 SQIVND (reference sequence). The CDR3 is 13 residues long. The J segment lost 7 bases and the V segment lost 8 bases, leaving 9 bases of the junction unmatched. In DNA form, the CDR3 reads TGTGCCAGTGGCGGGGGTGTTACGTATACGCAGTATTTT. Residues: CASGGGVTYTQYF.

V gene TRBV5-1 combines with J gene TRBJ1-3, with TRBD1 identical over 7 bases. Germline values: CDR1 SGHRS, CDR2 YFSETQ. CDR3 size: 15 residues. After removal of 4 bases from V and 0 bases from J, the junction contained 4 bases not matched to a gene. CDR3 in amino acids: CASSTGQHSGNTIYF. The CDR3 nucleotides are TGCGCCAGCAGCACGGGACAGCACTCTGGAAACACCATATATTTT.

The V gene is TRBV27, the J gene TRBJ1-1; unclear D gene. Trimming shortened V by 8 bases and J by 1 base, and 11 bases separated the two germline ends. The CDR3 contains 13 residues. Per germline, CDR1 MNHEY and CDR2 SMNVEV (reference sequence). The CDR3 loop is CASGPRENTEAFF. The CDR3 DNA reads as TGTGCCAGCGGACCTAGAGAGAACACTGAAGCTTTCTTT.

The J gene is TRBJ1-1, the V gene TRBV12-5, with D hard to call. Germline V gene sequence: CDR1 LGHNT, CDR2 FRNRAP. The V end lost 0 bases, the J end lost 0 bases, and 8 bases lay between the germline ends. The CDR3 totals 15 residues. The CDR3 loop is CASGLVGRMNTEAFF. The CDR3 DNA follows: TGTGCTAGTGGTTTGGTAGGGCGGATGAACACTGAAGCTTTCTTT.

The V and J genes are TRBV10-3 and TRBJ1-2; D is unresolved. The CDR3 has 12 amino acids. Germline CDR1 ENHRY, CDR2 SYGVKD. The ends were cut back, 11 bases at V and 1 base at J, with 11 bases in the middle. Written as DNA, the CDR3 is TGTGCCGCGAGAAGGGATAACTATGGCTACACCTTC. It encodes CAARRDNYGYTF.

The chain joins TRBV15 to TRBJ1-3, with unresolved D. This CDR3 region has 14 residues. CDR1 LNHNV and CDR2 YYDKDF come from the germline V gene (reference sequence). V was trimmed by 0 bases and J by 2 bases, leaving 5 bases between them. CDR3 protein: CATSREGTGNTIYF. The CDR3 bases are TGTGCCACCAGCAGAGAAGGGACTGGAAACACCATATATTTT.

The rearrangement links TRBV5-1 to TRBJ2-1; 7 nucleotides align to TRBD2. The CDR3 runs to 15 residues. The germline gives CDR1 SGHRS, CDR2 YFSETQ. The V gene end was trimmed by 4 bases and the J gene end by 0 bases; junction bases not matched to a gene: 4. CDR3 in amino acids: CASSPSSGSYNEQFF. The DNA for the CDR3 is TGCGCCAGCAGCCCCTCTAGCGGCTCCTACAATGAGCAGTTCTTC.

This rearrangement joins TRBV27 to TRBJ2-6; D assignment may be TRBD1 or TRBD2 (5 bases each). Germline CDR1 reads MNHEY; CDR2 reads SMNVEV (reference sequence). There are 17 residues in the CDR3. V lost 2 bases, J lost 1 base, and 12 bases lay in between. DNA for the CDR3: TGTGCCAGCAGTTTAGGGACGTACAGATCTGGGGCCAACGTCCTGACTTTC. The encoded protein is CASSLGTYRSGANVLTF. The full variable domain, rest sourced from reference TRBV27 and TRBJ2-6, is EAQVTQNPRYLITVTGKKLTVTCSQNMNHEYMSWYRQDPGLGLRQIYYSMNVEVTDKGDVPEGYKVSRKEKRNFPLILESPSPNQTSLYFCASSLGTYRSGANVLTFGAGSRLTVL.

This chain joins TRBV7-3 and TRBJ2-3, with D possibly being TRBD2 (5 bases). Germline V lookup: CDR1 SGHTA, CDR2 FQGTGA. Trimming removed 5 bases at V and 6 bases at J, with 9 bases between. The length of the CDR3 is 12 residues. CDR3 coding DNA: TGTGCCAGCAGCCGCGGACTGGATACGCAGTATTTT. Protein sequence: CASSRGLDTQYF.

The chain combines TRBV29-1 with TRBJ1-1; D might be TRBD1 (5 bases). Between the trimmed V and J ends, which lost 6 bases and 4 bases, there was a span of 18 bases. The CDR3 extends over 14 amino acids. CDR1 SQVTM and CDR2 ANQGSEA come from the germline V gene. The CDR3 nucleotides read TGCAGCGTCCTTCTGGCAGGGCGCGGCACTGAAGCTTTCTTT. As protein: CSVLLAGRGTEAFF. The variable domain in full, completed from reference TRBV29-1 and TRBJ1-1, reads SAVISQKPSRDICQRGTSLTIQCQVDSQVTMMFWYRQQPGQSLTLIATANQGSEATYESGFVIDKFPISRPNLTFSTLTVSNMSPEDSSIYLCSVLLAGRGTEAFFGQGTRLTVV.

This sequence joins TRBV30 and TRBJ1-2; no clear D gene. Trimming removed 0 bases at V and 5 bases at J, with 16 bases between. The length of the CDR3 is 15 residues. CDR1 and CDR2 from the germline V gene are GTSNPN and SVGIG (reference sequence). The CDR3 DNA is TGTGCCTGGAGTGTAGGGTCGGCAGAAAAATATGGCTACACCTTC. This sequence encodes CAWSVGSAEKYGYTF.

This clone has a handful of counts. The CDR3 sequence is CASSQSFVEGSSYEQYF. Written as DNA, the CDR3 is TGTGCCAGCAGCCAATCGTTTGTGGAGGGGAGCTCCTACGAGCAGTACTTC. The chain is built from TRBV4-2 and TRBJ2-7, with a possible D match to TRBD2 (6 bases). The V end lost 2 bases, the J end lost 0 bases, and 17 bases lay between the germline ends. This CDR3 region has 17 residues. Germline V gene data show CDR1 as LGHNA and CDR2 as YNFKEQ.

The CDR3 sequence is CASSSRWGLTNEKLFF. The CDR3 nucleotides are TGTGCCAGCAGCTCCCGCTGGGGGTTGACTAATGAAAAACTGTTTTTT. The chain employs TRBV5-6 and TRBJ1-4, with a tentative D call TRBD1 (5 bases). V was shortened by 3 bases and J by 2 bases, with 14 bases between the two germline ends. The CDR3 contains 16 residues. Germline-derived CDR1 and CDR2 are SGHDT and YYEEEE.

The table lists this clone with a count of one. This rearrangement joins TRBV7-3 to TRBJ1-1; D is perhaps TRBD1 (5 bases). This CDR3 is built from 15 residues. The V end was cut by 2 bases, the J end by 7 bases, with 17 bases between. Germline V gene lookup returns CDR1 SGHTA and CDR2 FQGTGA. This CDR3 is CASSLVGSPGGEAFF. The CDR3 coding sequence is TGTGCCAGCAGCTTAGTAGGAAGCCCTGGGGGTGAAGCTTTCTTT. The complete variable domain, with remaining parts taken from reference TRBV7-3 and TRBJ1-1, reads GAGVSQTPSNKVTEKGKYVELRCDPISGHTALYWYRQSLGQGPEFLIYFQGTGAADDSGLPNDRFFAVRPEGSVSTLKIQRTERGDSAVYLCASSLVGSPGGEAFFGQGTRLTVV.

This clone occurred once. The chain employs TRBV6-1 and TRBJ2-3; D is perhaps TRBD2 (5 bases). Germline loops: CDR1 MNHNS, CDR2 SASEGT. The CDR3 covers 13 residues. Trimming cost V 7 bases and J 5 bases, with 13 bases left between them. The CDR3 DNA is TGTGCCAGCATGTATGAGGGCGGAGATACGCAGTATTTT. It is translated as CASMYEGGDTQYF.

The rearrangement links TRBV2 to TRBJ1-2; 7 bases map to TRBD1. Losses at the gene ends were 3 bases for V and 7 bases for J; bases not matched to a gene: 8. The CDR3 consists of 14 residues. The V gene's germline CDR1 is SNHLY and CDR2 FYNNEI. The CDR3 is CASSDLGRGGGYTF. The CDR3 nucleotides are TGTGCCAGCAGTGACCTTGGCAGGGGGGGTGGCTACACCTTC.

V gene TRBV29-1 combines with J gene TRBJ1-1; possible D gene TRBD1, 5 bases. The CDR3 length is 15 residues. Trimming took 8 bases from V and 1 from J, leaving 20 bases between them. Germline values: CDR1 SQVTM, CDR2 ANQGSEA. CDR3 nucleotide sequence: TGCAGCACGTATGGCGGGGGGGTGAGGAACACTGAAGCTTTCTTT. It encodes CSTYGGGVRNTEAFF.

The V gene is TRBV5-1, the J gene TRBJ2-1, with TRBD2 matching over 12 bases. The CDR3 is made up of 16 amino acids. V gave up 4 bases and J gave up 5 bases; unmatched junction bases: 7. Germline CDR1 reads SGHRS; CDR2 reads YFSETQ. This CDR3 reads CASSTWTSGINNEQFF. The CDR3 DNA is TGCGCCAGCAGCACCTGGACTAGCGGGATTAACAATGAGCAGTTCTTC.

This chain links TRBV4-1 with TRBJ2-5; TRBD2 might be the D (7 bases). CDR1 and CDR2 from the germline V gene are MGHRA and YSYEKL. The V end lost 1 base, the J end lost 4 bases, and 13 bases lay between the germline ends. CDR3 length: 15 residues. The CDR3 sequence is CASSQVGGRLETQYF. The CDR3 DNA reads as TGCGCCAGCAGCCAAGTCGGGGGGCGCTTAGAGACCCAGTACTTC.

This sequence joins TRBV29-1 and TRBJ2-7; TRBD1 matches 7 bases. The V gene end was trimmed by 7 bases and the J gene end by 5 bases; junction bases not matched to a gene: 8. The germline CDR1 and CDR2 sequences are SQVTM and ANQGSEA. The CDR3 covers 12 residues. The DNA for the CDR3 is TGCAGCGCCCAGGACAGGCGGGACGAGCAGTACTTC. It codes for CSAQDRRDEQYF.

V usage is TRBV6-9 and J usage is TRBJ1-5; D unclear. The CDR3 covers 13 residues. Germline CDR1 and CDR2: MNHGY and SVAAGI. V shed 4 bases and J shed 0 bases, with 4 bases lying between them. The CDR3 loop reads CASSSNSNQPQHF. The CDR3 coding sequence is TGTGCCAGCAGTTCCAATAGCAATCAGCCCCAGCATTTT.

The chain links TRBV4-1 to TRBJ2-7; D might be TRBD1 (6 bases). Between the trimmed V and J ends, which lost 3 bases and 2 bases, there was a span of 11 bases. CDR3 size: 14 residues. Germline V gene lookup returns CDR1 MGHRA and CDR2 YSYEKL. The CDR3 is CASSQPGATYEQYF. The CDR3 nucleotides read TGCGCCAGCAGCCAGCCAGGGGCTACCTACGAGCAGTACTTC.

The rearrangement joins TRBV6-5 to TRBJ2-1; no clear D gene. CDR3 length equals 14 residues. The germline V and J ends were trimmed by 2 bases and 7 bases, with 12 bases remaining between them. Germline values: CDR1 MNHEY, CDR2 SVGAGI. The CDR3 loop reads CASSYTVLRNEQFF. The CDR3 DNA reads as TGTGCCAGCAGTTACACCGTACTCCGTAATGAGCAGTTCTTC.

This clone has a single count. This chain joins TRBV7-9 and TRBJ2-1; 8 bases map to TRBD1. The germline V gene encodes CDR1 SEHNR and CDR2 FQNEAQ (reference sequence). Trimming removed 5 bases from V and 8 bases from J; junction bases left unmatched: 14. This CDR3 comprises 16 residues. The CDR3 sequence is CASSLHRDRWVDEQFF. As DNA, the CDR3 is TGTGCCAGCAGCCTCCACCGGGACAGGTGGGTGGATGAGCAGTTCTTC. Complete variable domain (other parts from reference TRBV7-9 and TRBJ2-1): DTGVSQNPRHKITKRGQNVTFRCDPISEHNRLYWYRQTLGQGPEFLTYFQNEAQLEKSRLLSDRFSAERPKGSFSTLEIQRTEQGDSAMYLCASSLHRDRWVDEQFFGPGTRLTVL.

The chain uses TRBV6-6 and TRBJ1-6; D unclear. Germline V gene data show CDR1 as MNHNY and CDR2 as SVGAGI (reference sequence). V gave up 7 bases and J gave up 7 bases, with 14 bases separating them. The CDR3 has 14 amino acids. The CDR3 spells CASTGPGRNSPLHF. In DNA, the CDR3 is TGTGCCAGCACTGGCCCGGGCCGGAATTCACCCCTCCACTTT.

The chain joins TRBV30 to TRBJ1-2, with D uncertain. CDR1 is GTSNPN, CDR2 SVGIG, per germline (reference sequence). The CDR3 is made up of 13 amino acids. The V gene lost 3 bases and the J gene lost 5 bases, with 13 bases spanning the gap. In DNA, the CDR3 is TGTGCCTGGAGGTTGAGGGTGCCGTATGGCTACACCTTC. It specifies CAWRLRVPYGYTF.

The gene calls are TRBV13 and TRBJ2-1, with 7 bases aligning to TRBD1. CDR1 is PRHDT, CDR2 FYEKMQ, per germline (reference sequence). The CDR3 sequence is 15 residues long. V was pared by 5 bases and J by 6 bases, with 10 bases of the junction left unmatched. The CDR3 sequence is CASSTGTVYGNEQFF. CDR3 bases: TGTGCCAGCAGCACGGGGACAGTCTATGGCAATGAGCAGTTCTTC. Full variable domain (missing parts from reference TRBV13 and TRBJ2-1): AAGVIQSPRHLIKEKRETATLKCYPIPRHDTVYWYQQGPGQDPQFLISFYEKMQSDKGSIPDRFSAQQFSDYHSELNMSSLELGDSALYFCASSTGTVYGNEQFFGPGTRLTVL.

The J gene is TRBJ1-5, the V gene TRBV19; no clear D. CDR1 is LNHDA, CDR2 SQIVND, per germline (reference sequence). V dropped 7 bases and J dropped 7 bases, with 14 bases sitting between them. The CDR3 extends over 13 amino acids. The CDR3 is CASNKGNLQPQHF. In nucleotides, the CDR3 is TGTGCCAGTAATAAAGGCAACCTCCAGCCCCAGCATTTT.

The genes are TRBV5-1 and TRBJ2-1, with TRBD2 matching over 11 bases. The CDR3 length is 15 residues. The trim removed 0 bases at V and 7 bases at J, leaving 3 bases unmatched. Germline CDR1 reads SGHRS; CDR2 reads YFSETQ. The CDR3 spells CASSLGLAGGNEQFF. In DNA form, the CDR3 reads TGCGCCAGCAGCTTGGGCCTAGCGGGAGGTAATGAGCAGTTCTTC.

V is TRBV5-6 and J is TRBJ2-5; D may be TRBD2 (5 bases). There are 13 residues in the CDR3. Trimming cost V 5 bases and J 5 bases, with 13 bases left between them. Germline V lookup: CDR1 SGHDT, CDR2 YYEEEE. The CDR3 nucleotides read TGTGCCAGCAGACCTGTCGGGGTGGAGACCCAGTACTTC. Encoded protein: CASRPVGVETQYF.